The source of this TCR beta chain is a study of CD8+CD57+ T cells in acquired aplastic anemia. In the study overall: The sorted CD4+ and CD8+ cells yielded an average roughly 3 ug of DNA. Study-level findings and limits: Patients and controls shared around 30 CD8+ CDR3 sequences.

Those patients picked for sequencing had displayed CD8+CD57+ cell expansion on flow cytometry. According to the study, genomic DNA was the template for TCR beta VDJ and CDR3 profiling. Using its own MiXCR run on the reads, TCRdb lists one record per CDR3 protein. The sample records approximately 57,000 distinct CDR3 sequences, roughly three fifths being singletons. Notes on this clonotype: Antigen unknown.

Trimming cost V 1 base and J 5 bases, with 8 bases left between them. The CDR3 loop spans 13 amino acids. Germline V gene data show CDR1 as LNHDA and CDR2 as SQIVND (reference sequence). Sequenced input: sorted CD4+, CD8+, or CD8+CD57+ T cells (not recorded which) from PBMCs. The sequence was collected from a human donor with aplastic anemia. The chain combines TRBV19 with TRBJ2-5; D possibly corresponds to TRBD2 (5 bases). The CDR3 DNA follows: TGTGCCAGTAGTATAGGAGGGTTTGAGACCCAGTACTTC. It yields the protein CASSIGGFETQYF.